Below, 25 T cell receptor beta chains from the same sample are listed, as sequenced in a study of ipilimumab plus nivolumab after autologous stem cell transplantation. Using immunoSEQ multiplex PCR, the repertoire was profiled, and TCRdb retains in-frame clones only, with some absent. The sample yields 37,000 or so clones, 80% to 95% seen once. The starting material was PBMCs, obtained in a trial of ipilimumab plus nivolumab as post-transplant consolidation. The receptors were gathered from a male donor with multiple myeloma.

This clone was picked up one time. V and J are TRBV11-3 and TRBJ2-5; possible D gene TRBD2, 5 bases. V lost 0 bases to trimming and J lost 5 bases, with 7 bases between them. The germline V gene has CDR1 SGHNT and CDR2 YENEEA. The CDR3 loop spans 13 amino acids. CDR3 residues: CASSLEERETQYF. CDR3 coding DNA: TGTGCCAGCAGCTTAGAGGAGCGGGAGACCCAGTACTTC.

The rearrangement links TRBV19 to TRBJ2-1; the D gene is possibly TRBD1 (6 bases). The V and J ends lost 6 bases and 7 bases respectively, with 16 bases between them. The CDR3 contains 14 residues. Germline V gene data show CDR1 as LNHDA and CDR2 as SQIVND (reference sequence). CDR3 amino acids: CASRTERTVNEQFF. The CDR3 DNA reads TGTGCCAGTAGAACGGAGCGGACAGTTAATGAGCAGTTCTTC.

The chain uses TRBV5-4 and TRBJ1-1; D gene ambiguous. Trimming removed 3 bases at V and 2 bases at J, with 8 bases between. CDR1 SGHNT and CDR2 YYREEE come from the germline V gene (reference sequence). The CDR3 sequence is 13 residues long. The CDR3 spells CASSSGLNTEAFF. In DNA, the CDR3 is TGTGCCAGCAGCTCCGGACTTAACACTGAAGCTTTCTTT.

The gene calls are TRBV9 and TRBJ1-4; D is unclear. This CDR3 spans 12 amino acids. Trimming left V 3 bases short and J 7 bases short, with 7 bases between. Germline V gene lookup returns CDR1 SGDLS and CDR2 YYNGEE. CDR3 sequence (DNA): TGTGCCAGCAGCGGCCGCGGTGAAAAACTGTTTTTT. This sequence encodes CASSGRGEKLFF.

This clone came up a few times. The rearrangement links TRBV28 to TRBJ1-2, with 8 bases lining up with TRBD1. This CDR3 is 15 amino acids long. Germline lookup yields CDR1 MDHEN and CDR2 SYDVKM. The V gene end was trimmed by 5 bases and the J gene end by 4 bases; junction bases not matched to a gene: 9. CDR3 region: CASSGHGQGGYGYTF. CDR3 nucleotides: TGTGCCAGCAGTGGACACGGACAGGGCGGCTATGGCTACACCTTC.

The V call is TRBV7-2, the J call TRBJ1-1, with D possibly matching TRBD1 (5 bases). Germline CDR1 is SGHTA and CDR2 is FQGNSA. The CDR3 has 14 residues. With 3 bases removed from V and 3 bases from J, the gap between germline ends came to 11 bases. The CDR3 bases are TGTGCCAGCAGCTTGGTGCAGGGAGACACTGAAGCTTTCTTT. It specifies CASSLVQGDTEAFF.

This chain uses TRBV7-2 with TRBJ2-6; 7 bases line up with TRBD1. Trimming removed 5 bases from V and 0 bases from J; junction bases left unmatched: 10. Germline lookup yields CDR1 SGHTA and CDR2 FQGNSA. CDR3 length equals 18 residues. The CDR3 DNA is TGTGCCAGCAGCCCACACAGGGGCTCAGTCTCTGGGGCCAACGTCCTGACTTTC. Translating it yields CASSPHRGSVSGANVLTF.

The chain recombines TRBV10-3 with TRBJ2-4, with D perhaps matching TRBD1 (6 bases). Deletions cut 5 bases from V and 1 base from J, with 12 bases between. Germline CDR1 is ENHRY and CDR2 is SYGVKD. The CDR3 totals 15 residues. The CDR3 region has the DNA TGTGCCATCAGTCCAAGTCAGGGGGCCAAAAACATTCAGTACTTC. It specifies CAISPSQGAKNIQYF.

The chain links TRBV2 to TRBJ1-2, with a tentative D call TRBD1 (6 bases). Germline V gives CDR1 SNHLY, CDR2 FYNNEI. The V end lost 3 bases, the J end lost 2 bases, and 10 bases lay between the germline ends. The CDR3 is 14 amino acids. CDR3 in amino acids: CASSEGHSNYGYTF. The CDR3 DNA follows: TGTGCCAGCAGTGAGGGACACAGCAACTATGGCTACACCTTC.

This chain joins TRBV5-4 and TRBJ1-1; D might be TRBD1 (5 bases). Germline loops: CDR1 SGHNT, CDR2 YYREEE (reference sequence). The CDR3 spans 12 residues. With 3 bases removed from V and 4 bases from J, the gap between germline ends came to 7 bases. The CDR3 DNA reads as TGTGCCAGCAGCTGGGGGACCACTGAAGCTTTCTTT. Translated: CASSWGTTEAFF.

The chain employs TRBV29-1 and TRBJ1-1; D is undetermined. The CDR3 length is 16 residues. The V end lost 1 base, the J end lost 0 bases, and 15 bases lay between the germline ends. Germline V gene sequence: CDR1 SQVTM, CDR2 ANQGSEA. The CDR3, as DNA: TGCAGCGTTGAAGTAGTGGGGATGTTCATGAACACTGAAGCTTTCTTT. Its protein product is CSVEVVGMFMNTEAFF.

The CDR3 nucleotides read TGTGCCAGCAGCCAGACAGCCTTGAACACTGAAGCTTTCTTT. Protein sequence: CASSQTALNTEAFF. The chain employs TRBV7-2 and TRBJ1-1; D may be TRBD1 (5 bases). V dropped 5 bases and J dropped 0 bases, with 10 bases sitting between them. Germline V CDR1 and CDR2: SGHTA, FQGNSA. This CDR3 spans 14 amino acids. Looking up the rest from reference TRBV7-2 and TRBJ1-1 gives the full variable domain: GAGVSQSPSNKVTEKGKDVELRCDPISGHTALYWYRQSLGQGLEFLIYFQGNSAPDKSGLPSDRFSAERTGGSVSTLTIQRTQQEDSAVYLCASSQTALNTEAFFGQGTRLTVV.

In this sample, this clone turned up once. V usage is TRBV28 and J usage is TRBJ1-6, with a possible D match to TRBD1 (5 bases). Germline CDR1 MDHEN, CDR2 SYDVKM. CDR3 length: 14 residues. Between the trimmed V and J ends, which lost 4 bases and 9 bases, there was a span of 13 bases. The CDR3 spells CASSWDGVGSPLHF. The CDR3 nucleotides are TGTGCCAGCAGTTGGGACGGAGTGGGTTCACCCCTCCACTTT.

This rearrangement joins TRBV23-1 to TRBJ2-2; D not resolved. TRBV23-1 is identified as an open reading frame with a role that is uncertain. This CDR3 is 17 amino acids long. Between the trimmed V and J ends, which lost 0 bases and 0 bases, there was a span of 11 bases. The CDR3 DNA is TGCGCCAGCAGTCAATCGGCAGACACCCCGAACACCGGGGAGCTGTTTTTT. This gives the protein CASSQSADTPNTGELFF.

The chain employs TRBV5-4 and TRBJ2-1; TRBD1 aligns across 9 bases. Per the germline V gene, CDR1 is SGHNT and CDR2 is YYREEE (reference sequence). The CDR3 has 13 residues. Trimming removed 9 bases from V and 8 bases from J; junction bases left unmatched: 9. The CDR3 nucleotides are TGTGCCACCGGGGGACAGGGAAGGGATGAGCAGTTCTTC. Amino acid sequence: CATGGQGRDEQFF.

The CDR3 DNA sequence: TGTGCCAGCAGTCCCACTAGCGGGGGGGGCTACGAGCAGTACTTC. Residues: CASSPTSGGGYEQYF. The rearrangement uses TRBV28 and TRBJ2-7, with TRBD2 identical over 13 bases. J gave up 3 bases and V 5 bases, and 4 bases lay outside the gene matches. The CDR3 has 15 amino acids. From germline, CDR1 is MDHEN and CDR2 SYDVKM.

The chain has TRBV4-2 and TRBJ1-5, with 8 positions matching TRBD1. V lost 1 base, J lost 0 bases, and 8 bases stayed unmatched. CDR3 length: 18 residues. From germline, CDR1 is LGHNA and CDR2 YNFKEQ. The CDR3 here is CASSQGAGGPYSNQPQHF. CDR3 nucleotides: TGTGCCAGCAGCCAAGGGGCAGGGGGCCCCTATAGCAATCAGCCCCAGCATTTT.

The chain combines TRBV7-2 with TRBJ2-3, with a possible D match to TRBD2 (5 bases). Looked up from germline, CDR1 is SGHTA and CDR2 is FQGNSA. The CDR3 runs 16 residues. The V gene lost 2 bases and the J gene lost 5 bases, with 17 bases spanning the gap. The CDR3 region has the DNA TGTGCCAGCAGCTTAAACGGGATCTGGGCGGGAGATACGCAGTATTTT. Translation: CASSLNGIWAGDTQYF.

V is TRBV7-8 and J is TRBJ1-2; a weak D match, TRBD1 (6 bases). This CDR3 spans 14 amino acids. Trimming stripped 7 bases from V and 7 bases from J, with 19 bases between. CDR1 is SGHVS, CDR2 FQNEAQ, per germline. The CDR3 protein is CASTDSQGRRGYTF. The DNA of the CDR3 is TGTGCCAGCACTGATTCGCAGGGGCGTCGTGGCTACACCTTC.

The chain combines TRBV4-1 with TRBJ2-7, with 7 nucleotides matching TRBD1. The CDR3 runs to 14 residues. CDR1 and CDR2 from the germline V gene are MGHRA and YSYEKL. V lost 1 base, J lost 12 bases, and 12 bases stayed unmatched. The CDR3 sequence is CASSQGQGRREWYF. The CDR3, as DNA: TGCGCCAGCAGCCAAGGACAGGGTAGGCGTGAGTGGTACTTC.

The rearrangement joins TRBV2 to TRBJ2-1, with a possible D match to TRBD2 (5 bases). V shed 6 bases and J shed 7 bases, with 10 bases lying between them. CDR1 and CDR2 (germline): SNHLY, FYNNEI. This CDR3 is 12 amino acids long. The CDR3 coding sequence is TGTGCCAGCAGCCTAGCAAGGAATGAGCAGTTCTTC. It yields the protein CASSLARNEQFF.

The rearrangement uses TRBV9 and TRBJ2-2, with D unresolved. The CDR3 totals 14 residues. V was trimmed by 4 bases and J by 4 bases, leaving 11 bases between them. Per the germline V gene, CDR1 is SGDLS and CDR2 is YYNGEE. CDR3 bases: TGTGCCAGCAGCTTATCATGGGCCACCGGGGAGCTGTTTTTT. Translation: CASSLSWATGELFF. The entire variable domain, with the rest obtained from reference TRBV9 and TRBJ2-2, is as follows: DSGVTQTPKHLITATGQRVTLRCSPRSGDLSVYWYQQSLDQGLQFLIQYYNGEERAKGNILERFSAQQFPDLHSELNLSSLELGDSALYFCASSLSWATGELFFGEGSRLTVL.

J is TRBJ2-3 and V is TRBV2; TRBD2 is a possible D gene (6 bases). Per germline, CDR1 SNHLY and CDR2 FYNNEI. This CDR3 is built from 12 residues. The V end lost 8 bases, the J end lost 2 bases, and 8 bases lay between the germline ends. The CDR3 spells CASGRLTDTQYF. The CDR3 DNA is TGTGCCAGCGGGAGGCTCACAGATACGCAGTATTTT.

The gene calls are TRBV6-5 and TRBJ2-7; TRBD2 aligns across 9 bases. Germline V CDR1 and CDR2: MNHEY, SVGAGI. CDR3 length equals 14 residues. J was trimmed by 2 bases and V by 6 bases; bases with no gene match: 5. CDR3 sequence reads: CASRLLAGAYEQYF. In DNA form, the CDR3 reads TGTGCCAGCAGACTTTTAGCGGGAGCCTACGAGCAGTACTTC.

The chain links TRBV19 to TRBJ1-2; D perhaps matches TRBD1 (5 bases). This CDR3 is built from 14 residues. V was trimmed by 3 bases and J by 4 bases, leaving 12 bases between them. Germline V gives CDR1 LNHDA, CDR2 SQIVND (reference sequence). This chain's CDR3 is CASSIPGFLYGYTF. Here the CDR3 DNA reads TGTGCCAGTAGTATTCCAGGGTTCCTCTATGGCTACACCTTC.